These 18 T cell receptor beta chains originate from one sample sequenced in a study of regulatory T cells in long-lasting Graves disease. This sample's time point: persistent/refractory GD, antithyroid drugs over 5 years with positive TRAb. Extracted PBMC RNA gave rise to the TCR library. Arm-PCR of CDR3 regions and iRepertoire HTBI primers were used to build TCR beta libraries. TCRdb itself ran the multiplex PCR reads through MiXCR, one entry per CDR3 protein. The sample lists 350,000 to 450,000 distinct CDR3 sequences, 20% to 25% seen once, with under 35% in the top ten. The sequencing here drew on peripheral blood mononuclear cells (PBMCs), taken when the disease was refractory, from a patient treated with antithyroid drugs. These receptors were collected from a woman between 40 and 55 years old with Graves disease.

J is TRBJ2-3 and V is TRBV27; D remains ambiguous. Trimming cost V 2 bases and J 2 bases, with 11 bases left between them. The CDR3 covers 15 residues. CDR1 and CDR2 from the germline V gene are MNHEY and SMNVEV (reference sequence). In DNA, the CDR3 is TGTGCCAGCAGTTTAGAGGCGGCAAACACAGATACGCAGTATTTT. Its translation: CASSLEAANTDTQYF.

This chain joins TRBV5-1 and TRBJ2-7; D is ambiguous. The CDR3 spans 14 residues. V was clipped by 2 bases and J by 5 bases, with 14 bases between them. Germline V lookup: CDR1 SGHRS, CDR2 YFSETQ. As DNA, the CDR3 is TGCGCCAGCAGCTTTGTAGGAGCTGGCAACGAGCAGTACTTC. Translated: CASSFVGAGNEQYF.

This clonotype was counted at least ten times. This sequence joins TRBV11-2 and TRBJ2-2; 9 nucleotides line up with TRBD1. Germline-derived CDR1 and CDR2 are SGHAT and FQNNGV. The V segment lost 5 bases and the J segment 6 bases; nucleotides outside the gene matches: 7. The CDR3 has 15 residues. The CDR3 region has the DNA TGTGCCAGCAGCCACCCGGGACAGGGCCCCGGGGAGCTGTTTTTT. This encodes CASSHPGQGPGELFF.

At least ten counts were recorded for this clonotype. The chain is built from TRBV12-3 or TRBV12-4 and TRBJ1-6, with D tentatively TRBD1 (6 bases). The CDR3 covers 15 residues. Trimming took 7 bases from V and 6 from J, leaving 16 bases between them. CDR3 nucleotide sequence: TGTGCCAGCACCGAGGGACAAGGGTTTAATTCACCCCTCCACTTT. Protein: CASTEGQGFNSPLHF.

On this clonotype itself: This may arise from a read error, as a much more abundant clone is one base away. The chain joins TRBV6-5 to TRBJ2-7; D is undetermined. Deletions cut 3 bases from V and 3 bases from J, with 15 bases between. The CDR3 covers 15 residues. Germline V lookup: CDR1 MNHEY, CDR2 SVGAGI. In DNA, the CDR3 is TGTGCCAGCAGTTATTACAACTTACAGAGCTACGAGCAGTACTTC. Protein product: CASSYYNLQSYEQYF.

The chain employs TRBV7-3 and TRBJ2-5; no clear D gene. With the DNA end fitting TRBJ2-1 better, the J assignment may be wrong. There are 14 residues in the CDR3. Germline CDR1 SGHTA, CDR2 FQGTGA. CDR3 DNA sequence: TGTGCCAGCAGCCCCTCCGGTGGGTCCTACGAGCAGTTCTTC. Translation gives CASSPSGGSYEQFF.

On this clonotype: This may come from a read error, since a much larger clone is one base off. The rearrangement joins TRBV6-5 to TRBJ1-2; D is undetermined. CDR3 size: 14 residues. V was shortened by 2 bases and J by 7 bases, with 14 bases between the two germline ends. Looked up from germline, CDR1 is MNHEY and CDR2 is SVGAGI. The CDR3 region has the DNA TGTGCCAGCAGTTACCGCTTGGAGCAGACTGGCTACACCTTC. It is translated as CASSYRLEQTGYTF.

Note on this clonotype: A much larger clone differs by one base, so this may be a read error. This chain joins TRBV28 and TRBJ1-1; no firm D call. V lost 6 bases and J 8 bases, leaving 13 bases between the germline ends. CDR3 length equals 12 residues. Germline CDR1 MDHEN, CDR2 SYDVKM. Here the CDR3 reads CASSFIVLEAFF. In DNA form, the CDR3 reads TGTGCCAGCAGCTTTATAGTCTTGGAAGCTTTCTTT.

The chain combines TRBV6-2 or TRBV6-3 with TRBJ2-1, with 13 bases aligning to TRBD2. Germline CDR1 is MNHEY and CDR2 is SVGEGT. V was pared by 4 bases and J by 3 bases, with 9 bases of the junction left unmatched. CDR3 length: 18 residues. The CDR3: CASSSFGLAGEGYNEQFF. Here the CDR3 DNA reads TGTGCCAGCAGTTCCTTCGGACTAGCGGGAGAAGGCTACAATGAGCAGTTCTTC.

The chain has TRBV10-2 and TRBJ2-2; 7 bases are a match to TRBD2. The J segment lost 4 bases and the V segment lost 4 bases, leaving 6 bases of the junction unmatched. The CDR3 is made up of 15 amino acids. The V gene's germline CDR1 is WSHSY and CDR2 SAAADI. CDR3 sequence (DNA): TGCGCCAGCAGTGGGCTCGCGGGAGCCACCGGGGAGCTGTTTTTT. Translation: CASSGLAGATGELFF.

The chain is built from TRBV12-3 or TRBV12-4 and TRBJ2-3; 8 nucleotides agree with TRBD2. Germline trimming cut 2 bases from V and 3 bases from J; bases unmatched to any gene: 4. The CDR3 covers 15 residues. In DNA, the CDR3 is TGTGCCAGCAGTTTACGACTAGCGAGGACAGATACGCAGTATTTT. As protein: CASSLRLARTDTQYF.

This clonotype was observed many times. V gene TRBV7-2 combines with J gene TRBJ2-7; 10 positions agree with TRBD2. V gave up 5 bases and J gave up 3 bases; unmatched junction bases: 7. There are 15 residues in the CDR3. Germline values: CDR1 SGHTA, CDR2 FQGNSA. The CDR3 DNA is TGTGCCAGCAGCGTGCCAGGACTAGCGGACTACGAGCAGTACTTC. Residues: CASSVPGLADYEQYF.

This clonotype turned up a few times. This sequence joins TRBV2 and TRBJ2-7, with TRBD2 matching over 11 bases. J lost 0 bases, V lost 7 bases, and 29 bases had no gene match. This CDR3 is 23 amino acids long. Germline V gives CDR1 SNHLY, CDR2 FYNNEI. The CDR3 loop is CASIGFLGPKLAGEGSISYEQYF. As DNA, the CDR3 is TGTGCCAGCATCGGATTTTTGGGCCCGAAACTAGCGGGAGAAGGAAGTATCTCCTACGAGCAGTACTTC.

V usage is TRBV28 and J usage is TRBJ1-2, with a possible D match to TRBD1 (5 bases). CDR3 length equals 11 residues. Per germline, CDR1 MDHEN and CDR2 SYDVKM. V was clipped by 7 bases and J by 5 bases, with 8 bases between them. The DNA for the CDR3 is TGTGCCAGCAAGGGACGGTATGGCTACACCTTC. Encoded protein: CASKGRYGYTF.

This clonotype was observed a few times. Sequence at one end of the junction differs from germline and may be a read error. The chain recombines TRBV5-6 with TRBJ2-7; D may be TRBD2 (6 bases). Germline V CDR1 and CDR2: SGHDT, YYEEEE. CDR3 length: 13 residues. CDR3 DNA sequence: TGTGCCAGCAGCTTAAATATTGGCGGGACCCCGGACTTC. Protein product: CASSLNIGGTPDF.

This clonotype came up many times. This chain's CDR3 is CATGTGTTAETQYF. The DNA of the CDR3 is TGTGCCACCGGCACCGGGACAACAGCTGAGACCCAGTACTTC. The genes are TRBV24-1 and TRBJ2-5; D is perhaps TRBD1 (6 bases). The CDR3 totals 14 residues. CDR1 is KGHDR and CDR2 is SFDVKD in the germline V gene. V lost 9 bases and J 5 bases, leaving 18 bases between the germline ends.

This clonotype was detected only a few times. V and J are TRBV25-1 and TRBJ2-7; no clear D. Trimming removed 7 bases from V and 2 bases from J, with 15 bases in between. This CDR3 is built from 14 residues. From germline, CDR1 is MGHDK and CDR2 SYGVNS. CDR3 nucleotide sequence: TGTGCCAGCAAAGGACCCGCCGCCCCCTACGAGCAGTACTTC. It codes for CASKGPAAPYEQYF.

This clonotype has more than one count but fewer than ten. The V call is TRBV29-1, the J call TRBJ1-1; D unresolved. Deletions cut 4 bases from V and 10 bases from J, with 13 bases between. Germline V gives CDR1 SQVTM, CDR2 ANQGSEA. This CDR3 is 11 amino acids long. CDR3 in DNA: TGCAGCGTTGTTGGGGTCAGAGCAGCTTTCTTT. Residues: CSVVGVRAAFF. Looking up the rest from reference TRBV29-1 and TRBJ1-1 gives the full variable domain: SAVISQKPSRDICQRGTSLTIQCQVDSQVTMMFWYRQQPGQSLTLIATANQGSEATYESGFVIDKFPISRPNLTFSTLTVSNMSPEDSSIYLCSVVGVRAAFFGQGTRLTVV.